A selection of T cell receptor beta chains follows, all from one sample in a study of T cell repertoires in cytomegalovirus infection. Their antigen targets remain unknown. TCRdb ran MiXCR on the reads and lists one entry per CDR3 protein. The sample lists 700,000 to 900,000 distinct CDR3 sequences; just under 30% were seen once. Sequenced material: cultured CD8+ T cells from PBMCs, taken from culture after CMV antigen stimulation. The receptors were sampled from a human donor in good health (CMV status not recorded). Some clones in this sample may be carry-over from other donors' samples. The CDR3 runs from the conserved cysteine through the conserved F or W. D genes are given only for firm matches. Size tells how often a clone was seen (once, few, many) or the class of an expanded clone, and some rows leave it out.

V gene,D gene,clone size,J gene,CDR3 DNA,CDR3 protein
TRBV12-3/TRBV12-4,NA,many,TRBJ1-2,TGTGCCAGCAGTTCCGGGACAATCTATGGCTACACCTTC,CASSSGTIYGYTF
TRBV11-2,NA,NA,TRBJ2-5,TGTGCCAGCAGCCTGCTGGGGGCAGCCGAAGAGACCCAGTACTTC,CASSLLGAAEETQYF
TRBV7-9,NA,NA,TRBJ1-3,TGTGCCAGCAGCTCCCCCGACAGGCCCAGAAACACCATATATTTT,CASSSPDRPRNTIYF
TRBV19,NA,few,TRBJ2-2,TGTGCCACTAATTCAGGGGTCGGGGAGCTGTTTTTT,CATNSGVGELFF
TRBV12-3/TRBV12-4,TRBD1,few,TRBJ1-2,TGTGCCAGCAGTTTATTCATAGGGGGCGATCCTAACTATGGCTACACCTTC,CASSLFIGGDPNYGYTF
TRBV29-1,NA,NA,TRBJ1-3,TGCAGCGTTCTGACAGGCCCCTCTGGAAACACCATATATTTT,CSVLTGPSGNTIYF
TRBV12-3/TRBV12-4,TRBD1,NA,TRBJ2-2,TGTGCCAGCAGCCCCTTTATTCCGGACAGGGGGTACACCGGGGAGCTGTTTTTT,CASSPFIPDRGYTGELFF
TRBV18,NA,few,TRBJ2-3,TGTGCCAGCTCACCACACCGGGCAGATACGCAGTATTTT,CASSPHRADTQYF
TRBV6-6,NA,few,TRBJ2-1,TGTGCCAGCAGTCCGGGACTTACCCACAATGAGCAGTTCTTC,CASSPGLTHNEQFF
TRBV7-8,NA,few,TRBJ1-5,TGTGCCAGCAGCTTCGACACGAGCAATCAGCCCCAGCATTTT,CASSFDTSNQPQHF
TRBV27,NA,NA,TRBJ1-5,TGTGCCAGCAACAGGAATGGGGGCAATCAGCCCCAGCATTTT,CASNRNGGNQPQHF
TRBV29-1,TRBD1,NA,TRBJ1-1,TGCAGCGTACCGTGGGGGACAGCCAACACTGAAGCTTTCTTT,CSVPWGTANTEAFF
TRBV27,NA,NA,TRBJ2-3,TGTGCCAGCAGTCTACTCGACACGCCGTACGGGTCTAGCACAGATACGCAGTATTTT,CASSLLDTPYGSSTDTQYF
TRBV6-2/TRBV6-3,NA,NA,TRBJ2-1,TGTGCCAGCAGTTACGGGGACACCCTCTACAATGAGCAGTTCTTC,CASSYGDTLYNEQFF
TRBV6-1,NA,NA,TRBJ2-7,TGTGCCAGCACCGAAACCTATAGCTCCTACGAGCAGTACTTC,CASTETYSSYEQYF
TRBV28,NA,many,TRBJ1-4,TGTGCCAGCAATACTATTCCGGACAGTCCTAATGAAAAACTGTTTTTT,CASNTIPDSPNEKLFF
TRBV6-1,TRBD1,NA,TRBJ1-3,TGTGCCAGCCTTAATCCCCCGGGACAGTCATATTTT,CASLNPPGQSYF
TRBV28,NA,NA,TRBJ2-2,TGTGCCATAGGGGCGGAGAACACCGGGGAGCTGTTTTTT,CAIGAENTGELFF
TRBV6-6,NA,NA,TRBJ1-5,TGTGCCACCTCTTGGGACTATAGCAATCAGCCCCAGCATTTT,CATSWDYSNQPQHF
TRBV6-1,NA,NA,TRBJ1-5,TGTGCCAGCAGTGAAATCGGGACGACGGTCGGGGGTCAGCCCCAGCATTTC,CASSEIGTTVGGQPQHF
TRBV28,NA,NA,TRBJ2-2,TGTGCCAGCAGCCGCCGACAGGGAGGACCCGGGGAGCTGTTTTTT,CASSRRQGGPGELFF
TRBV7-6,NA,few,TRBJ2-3,TGTGCCAGCAGCTTATCACCGGGAATGGCGGCAGATACGCAGTATTTT,CASSLSPGMAADTQYF
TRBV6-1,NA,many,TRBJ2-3,TGTGCCAGCAGTGAAAGGCGGGGGCCGGGAGATACGCAGTATTTT,CASSERRGPGDTQYF
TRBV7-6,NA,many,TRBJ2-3,TGTGCCAGCAGCATAAGTCAGGGACCCTCAGATACGCAGTATTTT,CASSISQGPSDTQYF
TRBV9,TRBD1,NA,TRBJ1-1,TGTGCCAGCAGCGCCACGGGACAGAGGAACACTGAAGCTTTCTTT,CASSATGQRNTEAFF
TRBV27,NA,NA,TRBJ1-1,TGTGCCAGCAGTTTCCAAAACCAGAACACTGAAGCTTTCTTT,CASSFQNQNTEAFF
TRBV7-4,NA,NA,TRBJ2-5,TGTGCCAGCAGCGCCTCGACAGGATACCAAGAGACCCAGTACTTC,CASSASTGYQETQYF
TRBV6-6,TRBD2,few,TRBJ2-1,TGTGCCAGCCCGGGGGGGGATGAGAGGAATGAGCAGTTCTTC,CASPGGDERNEQFF
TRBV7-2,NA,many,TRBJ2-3,TGTGCCAGCAGCCCAGGAATTTTTGTTGGAGGAGATACGCAGTATTTT,CASSPGIFVGGDTQYF
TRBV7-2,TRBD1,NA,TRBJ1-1,TGTGCCAGCAGCTTTCGGACAGGGCCCGCGGAGGACACTGAAGCTTTCTTT,CASSFRTGPAEDTEAFF